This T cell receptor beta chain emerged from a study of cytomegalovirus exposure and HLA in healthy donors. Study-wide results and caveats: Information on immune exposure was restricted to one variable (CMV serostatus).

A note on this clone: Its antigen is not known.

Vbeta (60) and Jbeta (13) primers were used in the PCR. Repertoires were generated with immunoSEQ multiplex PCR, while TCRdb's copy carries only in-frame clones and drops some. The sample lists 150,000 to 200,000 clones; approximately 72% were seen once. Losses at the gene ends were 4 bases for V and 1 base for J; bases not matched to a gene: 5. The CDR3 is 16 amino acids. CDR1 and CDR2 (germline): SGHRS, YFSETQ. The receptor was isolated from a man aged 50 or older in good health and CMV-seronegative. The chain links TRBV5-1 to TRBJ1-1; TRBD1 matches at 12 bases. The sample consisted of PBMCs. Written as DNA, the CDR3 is TGCGCCAGCAGCCTCGTGGGACAGGGGGCGAACACTGAAGCTTTCTTT. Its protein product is CASSLVGQGANTEAFF.